This TCR beta chain is drawn from a study of blood T cell repertoires in COVID-19. On the study more broadly: The United States, Italy and Spain provided the acute and convalescent COVID-19 samples.

Germline-derived CDR1 and CDR2 are KGHDR and SFDVKD. Trimming took 7 bases from V and 3 from J; bases not matched to a gene: 5. This CDR3 comprises 14 residues. TCRdb keeps only in-frame clones here, not all; method: immunoSEQ multiplex PCR. The sample contains roughly 350,000 clones, 85% to 90% of which appear only once. This chain connects TRBV24-1 to TRBJ2-5, with 9 bases fitting TRBD2. This TCR derives from a woman between 50 and 59 years old with COVID-19, enrolled during active disease. Material for sequencing was peripheral blood. The CDR3 spells CATSLSGSEETQYF. CDR3 in DNA: TGTGCCACCAGCCTTAGCGGGAGTGAAGAGACCCAGTACTTC.